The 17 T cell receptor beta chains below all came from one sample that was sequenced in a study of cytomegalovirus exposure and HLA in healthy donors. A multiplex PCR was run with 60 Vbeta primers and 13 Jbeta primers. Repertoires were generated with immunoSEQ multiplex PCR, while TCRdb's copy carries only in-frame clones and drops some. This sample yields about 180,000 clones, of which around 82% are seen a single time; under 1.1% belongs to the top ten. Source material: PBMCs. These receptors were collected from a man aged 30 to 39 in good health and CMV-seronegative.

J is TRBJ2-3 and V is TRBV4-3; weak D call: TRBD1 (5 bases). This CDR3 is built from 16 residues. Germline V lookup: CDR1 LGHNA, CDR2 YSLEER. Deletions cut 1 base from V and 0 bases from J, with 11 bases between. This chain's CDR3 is CASSQVVQVSTDTQYF. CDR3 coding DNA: TGCGCCAGCAGCCAAGTTGTACAGGTTAGCACAGATACGCAGTATTTT.

The CDR3 protein is CASSLRDYRTDTQYF. The CDR3, as DNA: TGTGCCAGCAGTTTAAGGGACTACCGCACAGATACGCAGTATTTT. The chain joins TRBV27 to TRBJ2-3, with 7 bases aligning to TRBD2. This CDR3 has 15 amino acids. Germline V gene sequence: CDR1 MNHEY, CDR2 SMNVEV (reference sequence). The V and J ends lost 2 bases and 1 base, in that order; junction bases with no gene match: 3.

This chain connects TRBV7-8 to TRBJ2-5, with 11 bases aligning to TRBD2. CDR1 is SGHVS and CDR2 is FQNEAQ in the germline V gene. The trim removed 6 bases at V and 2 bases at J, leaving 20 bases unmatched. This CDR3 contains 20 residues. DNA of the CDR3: TGTGCCAGCAGAGAAAGGACGGCTAGCGGGAGGCCCCGACGTCAAGAGACCCAGTACTTC. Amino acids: CASRERTASGRPRRQETQYF.

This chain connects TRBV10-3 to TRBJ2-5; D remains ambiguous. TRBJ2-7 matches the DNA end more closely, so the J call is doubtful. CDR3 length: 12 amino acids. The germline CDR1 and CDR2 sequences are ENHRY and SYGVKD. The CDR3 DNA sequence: TGTGCCATCAGTGCGACAACCTACGAGCAGTACTTC. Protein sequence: CAISATTYEQYF.

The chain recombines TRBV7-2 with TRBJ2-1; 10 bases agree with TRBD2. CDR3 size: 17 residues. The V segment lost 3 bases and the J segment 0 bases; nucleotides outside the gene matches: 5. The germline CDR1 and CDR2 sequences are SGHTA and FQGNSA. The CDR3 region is CASSFRLAGASYNEQFF. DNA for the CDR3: TGTGCCAGCAGCTTTAGGCTAGCGGGGGCCTCCTACAATGAGCAGTTCTTC.

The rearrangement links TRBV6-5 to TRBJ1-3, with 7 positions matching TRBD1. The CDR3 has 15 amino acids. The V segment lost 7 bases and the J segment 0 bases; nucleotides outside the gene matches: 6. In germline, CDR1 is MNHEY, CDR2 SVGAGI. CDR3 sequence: CASMIGTASGNTIYF. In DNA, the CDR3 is TGTGCCAGCATGATAGGGACAGCCTCTGGAAACACCATATATTTT.

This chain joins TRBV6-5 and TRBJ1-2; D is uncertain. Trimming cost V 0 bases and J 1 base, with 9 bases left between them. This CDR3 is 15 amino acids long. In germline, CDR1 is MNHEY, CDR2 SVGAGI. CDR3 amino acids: CASSYSDTGNYGYTF. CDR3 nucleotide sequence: TGTGCCAGCAGTTACTCGGATACGGGTAACTATGGCTACACCTTC.

The CDR3 sequence: CASSLQGFFNQPQHF. The CDR3 nucleotides are TGTGCCAGCAGCTTACAGGGGTTTTTCAATCAGCCCCAGCATTTT. The chain couples TRBV7-2 to TRBJ1-5; perhaps TRBD1 as D (6 bases). Trimming left V 2 bases short and J 3 bases short, with 11 bases between. The CDR3 consists of 15 residues. Germline V gene data show CDR1 as SGHTA and CDR2 as FQGNSA.

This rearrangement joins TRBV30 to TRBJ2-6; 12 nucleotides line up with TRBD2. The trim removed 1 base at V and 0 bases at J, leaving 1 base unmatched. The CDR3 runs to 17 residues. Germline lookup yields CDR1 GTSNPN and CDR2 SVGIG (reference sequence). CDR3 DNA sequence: TGTGCCTGGAGTGGACTAGCGGGGGCCTCTGGGGCCAACGTCCTGACTTTC. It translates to CAWSGLAGASGANVLTF.

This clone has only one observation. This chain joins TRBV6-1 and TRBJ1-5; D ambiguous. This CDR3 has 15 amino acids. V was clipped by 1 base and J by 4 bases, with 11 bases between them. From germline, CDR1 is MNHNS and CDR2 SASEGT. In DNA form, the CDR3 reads TGTGCCAGCAGTGAAGTCCGGAGCTGGAATCAGCCCCAGCATTTT. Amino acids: CASSEVRSWNQPQHF.

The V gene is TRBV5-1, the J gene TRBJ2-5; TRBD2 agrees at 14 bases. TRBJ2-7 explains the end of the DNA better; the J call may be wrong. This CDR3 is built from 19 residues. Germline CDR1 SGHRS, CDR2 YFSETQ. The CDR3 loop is CASSPRGTSGSLGFYEQYF. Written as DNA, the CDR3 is TGCGCCAGCAGCCCAAGGGGGACTAGCGGGAGTTTGGGCTTCTACGAGCAGTACTTC.

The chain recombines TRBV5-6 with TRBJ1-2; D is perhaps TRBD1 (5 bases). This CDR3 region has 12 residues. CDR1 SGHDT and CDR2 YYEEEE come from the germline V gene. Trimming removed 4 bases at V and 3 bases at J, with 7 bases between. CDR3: CASSGGDYGYTF. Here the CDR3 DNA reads TGTGCCAGCAGCGGGGGGGACTATGGCTACACCTTC.

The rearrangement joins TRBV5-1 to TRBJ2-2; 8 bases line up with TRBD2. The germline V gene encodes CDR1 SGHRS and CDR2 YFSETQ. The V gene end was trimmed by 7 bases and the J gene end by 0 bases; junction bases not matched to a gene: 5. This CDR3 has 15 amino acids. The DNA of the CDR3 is TGCGCCAGCTCCTGGACTAGCCCGAACACCGGGGAGCTGTTTTTT. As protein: CASSWTSPNTGELFF.

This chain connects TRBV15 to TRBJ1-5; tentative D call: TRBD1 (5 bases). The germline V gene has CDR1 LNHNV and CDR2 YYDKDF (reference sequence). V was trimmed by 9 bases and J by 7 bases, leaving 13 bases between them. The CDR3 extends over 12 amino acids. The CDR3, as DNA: TGTGCCACTCAGACAGCGGGGCAGCCCCAGCATTTT. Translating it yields CATQTAGQPQHF.

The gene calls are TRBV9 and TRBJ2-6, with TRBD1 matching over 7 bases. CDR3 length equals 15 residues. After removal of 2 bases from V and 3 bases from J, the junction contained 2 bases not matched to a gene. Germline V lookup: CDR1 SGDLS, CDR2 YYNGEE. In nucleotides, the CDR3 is TGTGCCAGCAGCGTCCGGACAGGTGGGGCCAACGTCCTGACTTTC. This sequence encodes CASSVRTGGANVLTF. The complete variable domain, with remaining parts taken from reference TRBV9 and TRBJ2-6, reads DSGVTQTPKHLITATGQRVTLRCSPRSGDLSVYWYQQSLDQGLQFLIQYYNGEERAKGNILERFSAQQFPDLHSELNLSSLELGDSALYFCASSVRTGGANVLTFGAGSRLTVL.

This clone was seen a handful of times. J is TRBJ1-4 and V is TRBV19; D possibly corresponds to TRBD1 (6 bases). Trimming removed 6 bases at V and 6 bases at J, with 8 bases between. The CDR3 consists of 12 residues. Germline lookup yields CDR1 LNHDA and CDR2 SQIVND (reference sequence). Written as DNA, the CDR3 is TGTGCCAGTAGGAGACAGGATGAAAAACTGTTTTTT. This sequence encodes CASRRQDEKLFF.

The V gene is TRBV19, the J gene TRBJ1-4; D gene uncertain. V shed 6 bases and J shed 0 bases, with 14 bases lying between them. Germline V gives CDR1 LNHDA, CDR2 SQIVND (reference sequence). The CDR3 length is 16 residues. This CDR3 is CASSLSRQSTNEKLFF. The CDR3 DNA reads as TGTGCCAGTAGCCTAAGCAGGCAGTCAACTAATGAAAAACTGTTTTTT.